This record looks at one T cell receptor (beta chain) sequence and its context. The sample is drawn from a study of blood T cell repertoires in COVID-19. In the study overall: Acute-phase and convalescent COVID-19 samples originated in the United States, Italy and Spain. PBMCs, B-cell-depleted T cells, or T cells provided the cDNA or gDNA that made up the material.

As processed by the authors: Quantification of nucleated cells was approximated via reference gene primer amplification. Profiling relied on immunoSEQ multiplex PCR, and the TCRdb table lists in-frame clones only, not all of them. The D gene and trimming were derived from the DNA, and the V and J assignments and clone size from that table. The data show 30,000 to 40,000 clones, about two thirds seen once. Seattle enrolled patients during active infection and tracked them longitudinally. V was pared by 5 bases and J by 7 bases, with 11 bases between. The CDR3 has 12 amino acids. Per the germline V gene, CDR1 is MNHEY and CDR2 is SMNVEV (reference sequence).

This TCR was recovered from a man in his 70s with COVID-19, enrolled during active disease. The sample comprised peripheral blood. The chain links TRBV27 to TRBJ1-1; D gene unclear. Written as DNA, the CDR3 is TGTGCCAGCAGTCAACCAAGCGGTGAAGCTTTCTTT. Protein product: CASSQPSGEAFF.